These 28 T cell receptor beta chains were sequenced from one sample in a study of cytomegalovirus exposure and HLA in healthy donors. The primer mix had 60 Vbeta and 13 Jbeta primers. The method was immunoSEQ multiplex PCR; TCRdb's version includes in-frame clones alone and lacks a portion of them. The sample shows approximately 110,000 clones, roughly 80% of them seen only once. The sequencing sample was made of PBMCs. These receptors were obtained from a woman between 40 and 50 years old in good health and CMV-seropositive.

The V gene is TRBV5-1, the J gene TRBJ2-7, with a tentative D call TRBD2 (5 bases). V lost 5 bases and J 7 bases, leaving 13 bases between the germline ends. The CDR3 spans 12 residues. The germline gives CDR1 SGHRS, CDR2 YFSETQ. In nucleotides, the CDR3 is TGCGCCAGCAGGCGACTCGAGGGAGAGCAGTACTTC. As protein: CASRRLEGEQYF.

In its sample, this clone was seen a few times. The chain has TRBV28 and TRBJ1-5; D gene uncertain. Germline V lookup: CDR1 MDHEN, CDR2 SYDVKM. CDR3 length: 14 amino acids. The V gene lost 6 bases and the J gene lost 0 bases, with 9 bases spanning the gap. The DNA for the CDR3 is TGTGCCAGCAGCCTACCGAATAGCAATCAGCCCCAGCATTTT. This gives the protein CASSLPNSNQPQHF. Variable domain in full (rest from reference TRBV28 and TRBJ1-5): DVKVTQSSRYLVKRTGEKVFLECVQDMDHENMFWYRQDPGLGLRLIYFSYDVKMKEKGDIPEGYSVSREKKERFSLILESASTNQTSMYLCASSLPNSNQPQHFGDGTRLSIL.

The sample holds a few counts of this clone. J is TRBJ2-1 and V is TRBV11-1; unclear D gene. Trimming cost V 1 base and J 9 bases, with 7 bases left between them. CDR3 length: 12 residues. Germline V gene lookup returns CDR1 SGHAT and CDR2 FQDESV (reference sequence). The CDR3 DNA reads as TGTGCCAGCAGCTTAGGGGCAGGTGAGCAGTTCTTC. This codes for CASSLGAGEQFF.

The chain uses TRBV6-6 and TRBJ2-7; 7 bases match TRBD1. CDR3 size: 16 residues. Unmatched junction bases numbered 16, after V lost 7 bases and J lost 4 bases. CDR1 and CDR2 from the germline V gene are MNHNY and SVGAGI (reference sequence). The CDR3 protein is CASTSGQSLLAYEQYF. The CDR3 nucleotides read TGTGCCAGCACCTCGGGACAGTCCCTTCTAGCTTACGAGCAGTACTTC.

Remarks on this clone: Other DNA sequences in the same sample also yield this CDR3. The genes are TRBV5-6 and TRBJ2-5, with 8 bases aligning to TRBD1. The ends lost 4 bases at V and 4 bases at J; junction bases unmatched: 3. CDR3 size: 13 residues. In germline, CDR1 is SGHDT, CDR2 YYEEEE. The DNA of the CDR3 is TGTGCCAGCAGCCTGGACAGGGTAGAGACCCAGTACTTC. As protein: CASSLDRVETQYF.

J is TRBJ2-1 and V is TRBV5-1, with 9 bases matching TRBD2. CDR1 is SGHRS and CDR2 is YFSETQ in the germline V gene. The CDR3 length is 16 residues. The V gene end was trimmed by 4 bases and the J gene end by 6 bases; junction bases not matched to a gene: 11. DNA for the CDR3: TGCGCCAGCAGCCAAGCCACCAGCGGGGGGTTCAATGAGCAGTTCTTC. It translates to CASSQATSGGFNEQFF.

The chain carries TRBV5-4 and TRBJ2-5; 8 bases are a match to TRBD1. The J call may be in error: the DNA end matches TRBJ2-7 better. The germline V gene has CDR1 SGHNT and CDR2 YYREEE (reference sequence). The CDR3 extends over 15 amino acids. The CDR3 coding sequence is TGTGCCAGCAGCACAGTGGACAGGGTTCTCTCCGAGCAGTACTTC. Amino acids: CASSTVDRVLSEQYF.

This clone has a single count. The rearrangement links TRBV7-2 to TRBJ2-7; 7 bases line up with TRBD1. V trimming: 4 bases; J trimming: 9 bases; junction bases outside the gene matches: 12. CDR1 SGHTA and CDR2 FQGNSA come from the germline V gene. The CDR3 spans 14 residues. For the CDR3, the DNA is TGTGCCAGCAGCTACGACAGGGTGGCCCAAGGGCAGTACTTC. Translated, it gives CASSYDRVAQGQYF. Based on the CDR3 plus reference TRBV7-2 and TRBJ2-7, the full variable domain is GAGVSQSPSNKVTEKGKDVELRCDPISGHTALYWYRQSLGQGLEFLIYFQGNSAPDKSGLPSDRFSAERTGGSVSTLTIQRTQQEDSAVYLCASSYDRVAQGQYFGPGTRLTVT.

This clone appeared once. V gene TRBV10-2 combines with J gene TRBJ1-3; TRBD1 might be the D (5 bases). V lost 2 bases to trimming and J lost 2 bases, with 16 bases between them. CDR3 length: 17 amino acids. Germline CDR1 and CDR2: WSHSY and SAAADI. CDR3 sequence: CASSERAGLMPGNTIYF. In DNA, the CDR3 is TGCGCCAGCAGTGAGAGGGCAGGGTTGATGCCTGGAAACACCATATATTTT.

The chain joins TRBV4-3 to TRBJ1-1, with a weak D call TRBD1 (5 bases). The V gene's germline CDR1 is LGHNA and CDR2 YSLEER. The CDR3 extends over 16 amino acids. The germline V and J ends were trimmed by 1 base and 1 base, with 13 bases remaining between them. The CDR3 loop reads CASSQGVTGWNTEAFF. The CDR3 DNA reads TGCGCCAGCAGCCAAGGGGTAACAGGTTGGAACACTGAAGCTTTCTTT.

Only a few counts were recorded for this clone. This chain uses TRBV15 with TRBJ1-2; 7 nucleotides match TRBD1. V was clipped by 4 bases and J by 6 bases; unmatched bases: 5. The CDR3 contains 13 residues. Germline-derived CDR1 and CDR2 are LNHNV and YYDKDF (reference sequence). The CDR3 spells CATSTTGAHGYTF. The CDR3 DNA is TGTGCCACCAGCACTACAGGGGCCCATGGCTACACCTTC.

The chain carries TRBV28 and TRBJ1-5, with 7 bases aligning to TRBD1. CDR3 length: 16 residues. The junction had 9 bases not matched to a gene; V was cut back by 7 bases and J by 0 bases. Per the germline V gene, CDR1 is MDHEN and CDR2 is SYDVKM. This CDR3 reads CASNLDREDSNQPQHF. DNA of the CDR3: TGTGCCAGCAACCTCGACAGGGAGGATAGCAATCAGCCCCAGCATTTT.

This clone showed up just a few times. The rearrangement uses TRBV10-3 and TRBJ1-5; 8 bases align to TRBD1. Germline V gene lookup returns CDR1 ENHRY and CDR2 SYGVKD. With 0 bases clipped from V and 4 bases from J, the junction kept 8 bases outside the gene matches. The CDR3 spans 17 residues. CDR3 DNA sequence: TGTGCCATCAGTGAGTCTATCGGACAGGGAGAGAATCAGCCCCAGCATTTT. This sequence encodes CAISESIGQGENQPQHF.

This chain connects TRBV5-4 to TRBJ2-3; D remains unclear. Germline V lookup: CDR1 SGHNT, CDR2 YYREEE (reference sequence). This CDR3 is 12 amino acids long. The ends were cut back, 4 bases at V and 4 bases at J, with 7 bases in the middle. CDR3 sequence reads: CASSPSSDTQYF. The CDR3 DNA reads as TGTGCCAGCAGCCCGTCTTCAGATACGCAGTATTTT. Full variable domain (remainder filled in from reference TRBV5-4 and TRBJ2-3): ETGVTQSPTHLIKTRGQQVTLRCSSQSGHNTVSWYQQALGQGPQFIFQYYREEENGRGNFPPRFSGLQFPNYSSELNVNALELDDSALYLCASSPSSDTQYFGPGTRLTVL.

The count of this clone is one. The V gene is TRBV19, the J gene TRBJ2-1; D gene uncertain. Trimming took 10 bases from V and 10 from J, leaving 14 bases between them. The CDR3 runs to 11 residues. Germline values: CDR1 LNHDA, CDR2 SQIVND (reference sequence). CDR3 DNA: TGTGCCACCCGCGGCGCTCGGGAGCAGTTCTTC. Translation gives CATRGAREQFF.

This clone was counted only a few times. This chain uses TRBV11-2 with TRBJ2-7, with 7 bases fitting TRBD2. The CDR3 has 14 amino acids. Germline V gives CDR1 SGHAT, CDR2 FQNNGV. With V trimmed by 5 bases and J by 5 bases, 9 bases remained unmatched. Here the CDR3 DNA reads TGTGCCAGCAGCCGGACTAGTACTTCCCACGAGCAGTACTTC. Protein product: CASSRTSTSHEQYF.

V is TRBV13 and J is TRBJ1-1; TRBD1 matches at 7 bases. This CDR3 contains 13 residues. Germline assignment: CDR1 PRHDT and CDR2 FYEKMQ (reference sequence). Trimming removed 4 bases from V and 7 bases from J; junction bases left unmatched: 6. The CDR3 here is CASSSGTELEAFF. CDR3 sequence (DNA): TGTGCCAGCAGCTCCGGGACAGAGCTTGAAGCTTTCTTT.

The chain has TRBV5-1 and TRBJ1-2, with TRBD1 matching over 11 bases. The CDR3 has 16 amino acids. In germline, CDR1 is SGHRS, CDR2 YFSETQ. V gave up 3 bases and J gave up 4 bases; unmatched junction bases: 8. DNA for the CDR3: TGCGCCAGCAGCTCACCAGGGACAGGGGGATTCTATGGCTACACCTTC. Protein: CASSSPGTGGFYGYTF.

This clone was counted between two and nine times. The gene calls are TRBV19 and TRBJ2-2; tentative D call: TRBD1 (6 bases). Trimming removed 7 bases from V and 3 bases from J, with 12 bases in between. There are 14 residues in the CDR3. From germline, CDR1 is LNHDA and CDR2 SQIVND (reference sequence). CDR3 DNA: TGTGCCAGTAAAGAGACAGGAGACACCGGGGAGCTGTTTTTT. Translating it yields CASKETGDTGELFF.

The rearrangement joins TRBV18 to TRBJ1-5; a possible D gene is TRBD1 (5 bases). V was pared by 1 base and J by 3 bases, with 13 bases between. There are 16 residues in the CDR3. Germline lookup yields CDR1 KGHSH and CDR2 LQKENI. The CDR3 DNA reads TGTGCCAGCTCACCACGGGTGGGGGGAAACAATCAGCCCCAGCATTTT. Translating it yields CASSPRVGGNNQPQHF.

The chain has TRBV7-3 and TRBJ2-7, with TRBD1 matching 8 bases. The CDR3 totals 14 residues. CDR1 is SGHTA and CDR2 is FQGTGA in the germline V gene. V gave up 3 bases and J gave up 6 bases; unmatched junction bases: 7. The CDR3 bases are TGTGCCAGCAGCTTTATGACAGGGGCGGGCGAGCAGTACTTC. Translating it yields CASSFMTGAGEQYF.

The rearrangement links TRBV6-1 to TRBJ1-5; D is unclear. Trimming left V 0 bases short and J 2 bases short, with 11 bases between. CDR1 is MNHNS, CDR2 SASEGT, per germline. This CDR3 contains 16 residues. CDR3 region: CASSEAWGVGNQPQHF. The CDR3 bases are TGTGCCAGCAGTGAAGCCTGGGGAGTTGGCAATCAGCCCCAGCATTTT.

The V gene is TRBV7-9, the J gene TRBJ1-1; tentatively, D is TRBD1 (5 bases). The CDR3 runs to 13 residues. Trimming cost V 5 bases and J 8 bases, with 15 bases left between them. Germline lookup yields CDR1 SEHNR and CDR2 FQNEAQ (reference sequence). The CDR3 loop reads CASSTLRQTEAFF. The DNA for the CDR3 is TGTGCCAGCAGCACCTTGAGACAGACAGAAGCTTTCTTT. Based on the CDR3 plus reference TRBV7-9 and TRBJ1-1, the full variable domain is DTGVSQNPRHKITKRGQNVTFRCDPISEHNRLYWYRQTLGQGPEFLTYFQNEAQLEKSRLLSDRFSAERPKGSFSTLEIQRTEQGDSAMYLCASSTLRQTEAFFGQGTRLTVV.

The chain is built from TRBV11-3 and TRBJ2-3, with 9 bases aligning to TRBD2. CDR3 size: 19 residues. V lost 1 base and J lost 2; bases outside the gene matches: 13. CDR1 SGHNT and CDR2 YENEEA come from the germline V gene. The CDR3 DNA is TGTGCCAGCAGCTTAGTGGTAGTTAGCGGGAGACCTTACACAGATACGCAGTATTTT. This sequence encodes CASSLVVVSGRPYTDTQYF.

The J gene is TRBJ2-7, the V gene TRBV13; 8 bases are a match to TRBD1. The CDR3 has 16 residues. Germline CDR1 PRHDT, CDR2 FYEKMQ (reference sequence). Unmatched junction bases numbered 7, after V lost 2 bases and J lost 1 base. The CDR3 DNA follows: TGTGCCAGCAGCTTAAGACAGGGGATACTATCCTACGAGCAGTACTTC. Encoded protein: CASSLRQGILSYEQYF. Filled out from reference TRBV13 and TRBJ2-7, the complete variable domain reads AAGVIQSPRHLIKEKRETATLKCYPIPRHDTVYWYQQGPGQDPQFLISFYEKMQSDKGSIPDRFSAQQFSDYHSELNMSSLELGDSALYFCASSLRQGILSYEQYFGPGTRLTVT.

This clone has just one count. J is TRBJ1-2 and V is TRBV7-9; D possibly corresponds to TRBD1 (5 bases). The CDR3 length is 15 residues. CDR1 SEHNR and CDR2 FQNEAQ come from the germline V gene (reference sequence). Trimming removed 2 bases at V and 2 bases at J, with 12 bases between. The CDR3 region has the DNA TGTGCCAGCAGCTTATTGTTCCGGGGGAACTATGGCTACACCTTC. Protein product: CASSLLFRGNYGYTF.

This sequence joins TRBV29-1 and TRBJ2-7; TRBD1 matches 7 bases. Per the germline V gene, CDR1 is SQVTM and CDR2 is ANQGSEA. J was trimmed by 0 bases and V by 7 bases; bases with no gene match: 6. The CDR3 contains 13 residues. CDR3 nucleotide sequence: TGCAGCGCTACAGGGGAAAGCTCCTACGAGCAGTACTTC. Its protein is CSATGESSYEQYF.

The genes are TRBV7-9 and TRBJ2-3, with 8 positions matching TRBD1. This CDR3 has 15 residues. Germline CDR1 and CDR2: SEHNR and FQNEAQ (reference sequence). Trimming removed 3 bases from V and 5 bases from J; junction bases left unmatched: 7. The CDR3 loop reads CASSFPRGLKDTQYF. The CDR3 DNA is TGTGCCAGCAGCTTTCCCAGGGGGCTAAAAGATACGCAGTATTTT.